This T cell receptor beta chain appears in the sequencing data of a study of T cells in Graves' hyperthyroidism and ophthalmopathy. Whole-study results and caveats: Blood shared most expanded thyroid clonotypes above 0.001. A model using 13 V-J features told ophthalmopathy apart from stable hyperthyroidism.

CDR1 SGHNT and CDR2 YENEEA come from the germline V gene. The V end was cut by 5 bases, the J end by 5 bases, with 9 bases between. This CDR3 has 13 residues. The source material, RNA transcripts, was used to amplify TCR beta CDR3 regions. When the TCR CDR3 underwent first-round RT-PCR, the HTBI primer set was used. Using its own MiXCR run on the multiplex PCR reads, TCRdb lists one record per CDR3 protein. The sample includes 500,000 to 750,000 distinct CDR3 sequences, less than 20% of them seen just once. Together with thyroid ultrasound, orbital computed tomography, serum thyroxine and TRAb, clinical symptoms were used for diagnoses. This clonotype has ten or more counts. Its antigen remains unidentified.

This TCR was sampled from a woman aged 25 to 39 with Graves' hyperthyroidism. The V and J genes are TRBV11-3 and TRBJ2-2, with D unclear. Source material: blood. In DNA form, the CDR3 reads TGTGCCAGCAGCCCCGACCCGACCGGGGAGCTGTTTTTT. As protein: CASSPDPTGELFF.